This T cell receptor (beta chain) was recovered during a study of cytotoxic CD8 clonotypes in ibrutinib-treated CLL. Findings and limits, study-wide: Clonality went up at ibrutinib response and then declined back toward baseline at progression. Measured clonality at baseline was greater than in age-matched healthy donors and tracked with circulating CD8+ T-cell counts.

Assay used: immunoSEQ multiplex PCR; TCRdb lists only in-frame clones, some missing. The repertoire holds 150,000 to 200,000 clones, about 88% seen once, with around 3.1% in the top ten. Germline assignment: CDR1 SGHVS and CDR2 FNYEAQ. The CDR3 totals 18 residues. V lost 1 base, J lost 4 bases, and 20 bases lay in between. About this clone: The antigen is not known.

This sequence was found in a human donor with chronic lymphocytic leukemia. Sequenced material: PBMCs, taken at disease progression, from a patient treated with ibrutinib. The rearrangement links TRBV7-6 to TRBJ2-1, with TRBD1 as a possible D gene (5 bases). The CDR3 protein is CASSLGLGPNLIYNEQFF. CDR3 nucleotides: TGTGCCAGCAGCTTAGGTCTGGGGCCAAACCTCATTTACAATGAGCAGTTCTTC.